One and the same sample provided the 17 T cell receptor beta chains below, sequenced in a study of cytomegalovirus exposure and HLA in healthy donors. Clones were sequenced by immunoSEQ multiplex PCR, and TCRdb holds only the in-frame ones, with some missing. The table has roughly 52,000 clones, roughly 93% seen once. The sequenced sample was PBMCs. Every receptor here comes from a woman younger than 30 in good health and CMV-seropositive.

The chain combines TRBV9 with TRBJ1-6; 9 nucleotides line up with TRBD1. Germline CDR1 and CDR2: SGDLS and YYNGEE. The V segment lost 1 base and the J segment 6 bases; nucleotides outside the gene matches: 2. CDR3 length: 15 residues. The CDR3, as DNA: TGTGCCAGCAGCGTAAGGGGACAGGGTAATTCACCCCTCCACTTT. Translating it yields CASSVRGQGNSPLHF.

The chain recombines TRBV2 with TRBJ2-5, with 11 bases that match TRBD2. This CDR3 region has 14 residues. CDR1 is SNHLY and CDR2 is FYNNEI in the germline V gene. J was trimmed by 1 base and V by 6 bases; bases with no gene match: 1. The CDR3 coding sequence is TGTGCCAGCAGAGGGACTAGCGGCCAAGAGACCCAGTACTTC. Translation gives CASRGTSGQETQYF.

This chain joins TRBV2 and TRBJ1-1; D not certain. CDR3 length: 15 residues. V was clipped by 4 bases and J by 0 bases, with 12 bases between them. From germline, CDR1 is SNHLY and CDR2 FYNNEI. The CDR3 spells CASSGEFTLNTEAFF. In DNA form, the CDR3 reads TGTGCCAGCAGTGGTGAGTTTACTCTGAACACTGAAGCTTTCTTT.

This chain connects TRBV7-2 to TRBJ1-2; TRBD1 aligns across 8 bases. CDR1 and CDR2 from the germline V gene are SGHTA and FQGNSA. The CDR3 consists of 14 residues. J was trimmed by 4 bases and V by 4 bases; bases with no gene match: 5. The CDR3, as DNA: TGTGCCAGCAGCTCCAGGACAGGGAGCTATGGCTACACCTTC. Translating it yields CASSSRTGSYGYTF. Drawing the rest from reference TRBV7-2 and TRBJ1-2, the complete variable domain is GAGVSQSPSNKVTEKGKDVELRCDPISGHTALYWYRQSLGQGLEFLIYFQGNSAPDKSGLPSDRFSAERTGGSVSTLTIQRTQQEDSAVYLCASSSRTGSYGYTFGSGTRLTVV.

The chain employs TRBV6-5 and TRBJ2-7, with 7 bases identical to TRBD1. CDR1 and CDR2 (germline): MNHEY, SVGAGI. This CDR3 comprises 10 residues. The CDR3 region is CDDRAYEQYF. The CDR3 DNA sequence: TGTGATGACAGGGCCTACGAGCAGTACTTC.

This chain links TRBV27 with TRBJ2-1; 10 bases are a match to TRBD1. V gave up 5 bases and J gave up 0 bases; unmatched junction bases: 10. This CDR3 comprises 18 residues. Germline V gene data show CDR1 as MNHEY and CDR2 as SMNVEV (reference sequence). As DNA, the CDR3 is TGTGCCAGCAGTCCCGGGACAGGGGTGATTATCTCCTACAATGAGCAGTTCTTC. This encodes CASSPGTGVIISYNEQFF.

This chain links TRBV29-1 with TRBJ1-1, with D perhaps matching TRBD1 (6 bases). The CDR3 is 14 residues long. V lost 5 bases and J lost 2, with 15 bases in between. Germline values: CDR1 SQVTM, CDR2 ANQGSEA. The CDR3 reads CSVPWGGSNTEAFF. CDR3 DNA: TGCAGCGTTCCTTGGGGGGGCTCTAACACTGAAGCTTTCTTT.

The V and J genes are TRBV29-1 and TRBJ2-7, with TRBD2 identical over 7 bases. The germline CDR1 and CDR2 sequences are SQVTM and ANQGSEA. V lost 3 bases to trimming and J lost 3 bases; unmatched junction nucleotides: 11. The CDR3 is made up of 15 amino acids. This CDR3 reads CSVEGGSGLGYEQYF. CDR3 sequence (DNA): TGCAGCGTTGAGGGGGGTTCAGGACTAGGCTACGAGCAGTACTTC.

The CDR3 loop is CASSLSRYGYTF. In DNA, the CDR3 is TGTGCCAGCAGTTTATCCCGGTATGGCTACACCTTC. The chain is built from TRBV28 and TRBJ1-2; D gene ambiguous. Trimming pared 1 base from V and 5 bases from J, leaving 5 bases between. There are 12 residues in the CDR3. Germline CDR1 reads MDHEN; CDR2 reads SYDVKM.

The chain joins TRBV11-3 to TRBJ2-3; D uncertain. The CDR3 sequence is 15 residues long. V dropped 5 bases and J dropped 3 bases, with 15 bases sitting between them. Germline V gene data show CDR1 as SGHNT and CDR2 as YENEEA. CDR3 amino acids: CASSPYPSKTDTQYF. In DNA form, the CDR3 reads TGTGCCAGCAGCCCCTACCCCTCGAAGACAGATACGCAGTATTTT.

The chain joins TRBV4-3 to TRBJ2-5; 8 bases align to TRBD2. The length of the CDR3 is 14 residues. J was trimmed by 7 bases and V by 4 bases; bases with no gene match: 8. Germline CDR1 is LGHNA and CDR2 is YSLEER. The CDR3 coding sequence is TGCGCCAGCAGCCGCGGGGGGCTCTCGGGGACCCAGTACTTC. Translating gives CASSRGGLSGTQYF.

The DNA of the CDR3 is TGTGCCAGCAGCGTCGGGACAGCCGGCGGAGACACCATATATTTT. Translated: CASSVGTAGGDTIYF. This sequence joins TRBV5-5 and TRBJ1-3; 7 bases match TRBD1. The CDR3 extends over 15 amino acids. Germline V gene sequence: CDR1 SGHKS, CDR2 YYEKEE (reference sequence). With 4 bases clipped from V and 8 bases from J, the junction kept 12 bases outside the gene matches.

The chain has TRBV19 and TRBJ1-1, with unresolved D. Trimming left V 5 bases short and J 8 bases short, with 15 bases between. The CDR3 contains 13 residues. Germline V CDR1 and CDR2: LNHDA, SQIVND (reference sequence). CDR3: CASSVKPLPEAFF. For the CDR3, the DNA is TGTGCCAGTAGTGTTAAGCCCTTACCAGAAGCTTTCTTT.

The chain's CDR3 is CASSLDGQARVTDTQYF. The CDR3 DNA reads TGTGCCAGCAGCTTGGATGGGCAGGCGAGGGTCACAGATACGCAGTATTTT. This sequence joins TRBV5-4 and TRBJ2-3; TRBD2 might be the D (5 bases). Germline CDR1 reads SGHNT; CDR2 reads YYREEE (reference sequence). The CDR3 extends over 17 amino acids. Trimming cost V 0 bases and J 2 bases, with 16 bases left between them.

This chain links TRBV27 with TRBJ2-7; TRBD2 matches at 7 bases. V lost 3 bases, J lost 11 bases, and 4 bases stayed unmatched. CDR3 length: 11 residues. Germline V gene sequence: CDR1 MNHEY, CDR2 SMNVEV (reference sequence). DNA of the CDR3: TGTGCCAGCAGTTTCGCGGGGGAGAAGTACTTC. Protein: CASSFAGEKYF.

A few counts support this clone. CDR3 loop: CASSQDSGQGYEKLFF. In DNA, the CDR3 is TGCGCCAGCAGCCAAGATTCGGGACAGGGATACGAAAAACTGTTTTTT. This chain links TRBV4-1 with TRBJ1-4, with 9 bases matching TRBD1. The trim removed 0 bases at V and 8 bases at J, leaving 7 bases unmatched. Germline V lookup: CDR1 MGHRA, CDR2 YSYEKL. This CDR3 contains 16 residues.

The rearrangement uses TRBV10-3 and TRBJ1-1; 8 nucleotides line up with TRBD1. After removal of 5 bases from V and 4 bases from J, the junction contained 6 bases not matched to a gene. This CDR3 comprises 14 residues. Germline CDR1 reads ENHRY; CDR2 reads SYGVKD. The chain's CDR3 is CAISPRGRATEAFF. CDR3 coding DNA: TGTGCCATCAGTCCCAGGGGGCGAGCCACTGAAGCTTTCTTT.